This TCR beta chain was documented in a study of OX40 agonist ivuxolimab in advanced cancers. Study summary: Anti-PD-1, anti-PD-L1 or anti-CTLA-4 therapy given earlier was allowed, and approximately 40% had some. A partial response was reached by three patients: one with hepatocellular carcinoma and two with cutaneous melanoma.

Libraries were prepared by immunoSEQ multiplex PCR; TCRdb keeps only in-frame clonotypes and omits some of them. The profile covers 26,000 or so clones, with around nine tenths appearing a single time and roughly 21% taken by the ten largest. Trimming left V 1 base short and J 4 bases short, with 2 bases between. CDR1 SGHTA and CDR2 FQGNSA come from the germline V gene. CDR3 length: 12 amino acids. This TCR came from an adult with an advanced solid tumor such as melanoma, head and neck, liver or kidney cancer. Sequencing was performed on CD4+ or CD8+ T cells sorted from blood, taken in a trial of the OX40 agonist ivuxolimab. The chain uses TRBV7-2 and TRBJ2-1, with unresolved D. CDR3 amino acids: CASSLVYNEQFF. CDR3 nucleotides: TGTGCCAGCAGCTTAGTGTACAATGAGCAGTTCTTC.